Following are 10 T cell receptor beta chains from one sample sequenced in a study of T cell repertoires in cytomegalovirus infection. One entry per CDR3 protein results from TCRdb running MiXCR on the reads. The data show some 700,000 distinct CDR3 sequences, less than 40% seen once. Source material: PBMCs. These receptors all stem from a human donor in good health (CMV status not recorded). Some clones in this sample may be carry-over from other donors' samples.

This chain joins TRBV7-9 and TRBJ1-4; possible D gene TRBD1, 6 bases. The germline V gene encodes CDR1 SEHNR and CDR2 FQNEAQ (reference sequence). The CDR3 spans 14 residues. The V gene lost 6 bases and the J gene lost 8 bases, with 16 bases spanning the gap. CDR3 nucleotides: TGTGCCAGCAGGCACAGGGAAGGGGACGAAAAACTGTTTTTT. Its translation: CASRHREGDEKLFF.

This clonotype showed up just a few times. V and J are TRBV28 and TRBJ2-7; 11 bases are shared with TRBD2. The V segment lost 7 bases and the J segment 3 bases; nucleotides outside the gene matches: 5. Germline loops: CDR1 MDHEN, CDR2 SYDVKM. The CDR3 runs to 14 residues. The CDR3, as DNA: TGTGCCAGCAAGACTAGCGGGGCCCGCTACGAGCAGTACTTC. This encodes CASKTSGARYEQYF.

This clonotype was observed at least ten times. The rearrangement links TRBV7-9 to TRBJ1-2; D is perhaps TRBD1 (5 bases). V was pared by 2 bases and J by 8 bases, with 18 bases between. From germline, CDR1 is SEHNR and CDR2 FQNEAQ (reference sequence). The CDR3 runs to 15 residues. The DNA for the CDR3 is TGTGCCAGCAGCTTAATAAACCAGGGAGAAGGCGGCTACACCTTC. This encodes CASSLINQGEGGYTF. Based on the CDR3 plus reference TRBV7-9 and TRBJ1-2, the full variable domain is DTGVSQNPRHKITKRGQNVTFRCDPISEHNRLYWYRQTLGQGPEFLTYFQNEAQLEKSRLLSDRFSAERPKGSFSTLEIQRTEQGDSAMYLCASSLINQGEGGYTFGSGTRLTVV.

This chain uses TRBV19 with TRBJ1-1, with 8 bases that match TRBD1. In germline, CDR1 is LNHDA, CDR2 SQIVND (reference sequence). The CDR3 spans 15 residues. Losses at the gene ends were 4 bases for V and 1 base for J; bases not matched to a gene: 5. The CDR3: CASSKDRDKNTEAFF. CDR3 DNA: TGTGCCAGTAGTAAGGACAGGGATAAGAACACTGAAGCTTTCTTT. Using reference TRBV19 and TRBJ1-1 for the parts outside the CDR3, the full variable domain is DGGITQSPKYLFRKEGQNVTLSCEQNLNHDAMYWYRQDPGQGLRLIYYSQIVNDFQKGDIAEGYSVSREKKESFPLTVTSAQKNPTAFYLCASSKDRDKNTEAFFGQGTRLTVV.

This clonotype occurred a few times. The rearrangement uses TRBV28 and TRBJ2-4; 7 bases match TRBD2. The V gene end was trimmed by 5 bases and the J gene end by 3 bases; junction bases not matched to a gene: 7. This CDR3 has 15 amino acids. From germline, CDR1 is MDHEN and CDR2 SYDVKM. This chain's CDR3 is CASSPPGGGKNIQYF. The CDR3 nucleotides are TGTGCCAGCAGTCCCCCGGGGGGTGGCAAAAACATTCAGTACTTC. Complete variable domain (other parts from reference TRBV28 and TRBJ2-4): DVKVTQSSRYLVKRTGEKVFLECVQDMDHENMFWYRQDPGLGLRLIYFSYDVKMKEKGDIPEGYSVSREKKERFSLILESASTNQTSMYLCASSPPGGGKNIQYFGAGTRLSVL.

V and J are TRBV7-6 and TRBJ1-1; maybe TRBD1 (6 bases). This CDR3 is 16 amino acids long. Germline V gene sequence: CDR1 SGHVS, CDR2 FNYEAQ. The ends were cut back, 2 bases at V and 1 base at J, with 14 bases in the middle. CDR3 sequence: CASSLSLRGENTEAFF. In DNA form, the CDR3 reads TGTGCCAGCAGCTTAAGTCTAAGGGGGGAGAACACTGAAGCTTTCTTT.

As for this clonotype: No conserved phenylalanine or tryptophan is present at the end of the CDR3, so a read error is the likely explanation. V and J are TRBV7-2 and TRBJ1-2; D is unresolved. The length of the CDR3 is 16 residues. V lost 5 bases to trimming and J lost 2 bases, with 18 bases between them. The V gene's germline CDR1 is SGHTA and CDR2 FQGNSA. DNA for the CDR3: TGTGCCAGCAGCCGTAGATGGACGGAGCTAAACTATGGCTACACCTTA. Its translation: CASSRRWTELNYGYTL.

The CDR3 DNA follows: TGTGCCAGCTCCCCTCAGGGCGGGAACAATCAGCCCCAGCATTTT. This translates into CASSPQGGNNQPQHF. The gene calls are TRBV18 and TRBJ1-5; possibly TRBD1 for D (5 bases). The germline gives CDR1 KGHSH, CDR2 LQKENI. Trimming took 6 bases from V and 3 from J, leaving 15 bases between them. The CDR3 is 15 amino acids.

The sample holds many counts of this clonotype. The chain links TRBV7-2 to TRBJ1-5; D ambiguous. V dropped 4 bases and J dropped 2 bases, with 6 bases sitting between them. This CDR3 region has 13 residues. The V gene's germline CDR1 is SGHTA and CDR2 FQGNSA. Written as DNA, the CDR3 is TGTGCCAGCAGCTACACAGGCAATCAGCCCCAGCATTTT. Translating it yields CASSYTGNQPQHF.

The chain couples TRBV27 to TRBJ2-3, with D tentatively TRBD1 (5 bases). CDR1 and CDR2 (germline): MNHEY, SMNVEV (reference sequence). The CDR3 contains 16 residues. Trimming shortened V by 5 bases and J by 2 bases, and 17 bases separated the two germline ends. The CDR3 spells CASSLRPGLSTDTQYF. In nucleotides, the CDR3 is TGTGCCAGCAGTCTCCGGCCAGGGCTCTCCACAGATACGCAGTATTTT.